One TCR beta chain is described in this entry. This entry is derived from a study of shared T cell receptors in the human thymus. V trimming: 7 bases; J trimming: 8 bases; junction bases outside the gene matches: 8. The germline V gene encodes CDR1 MDHEN and CDR2 SYDVKM. This CDR3 has 13 amino acids. The protocol was immunoSEQ multiplex PCR, while the TCRdb copy is restricted to in-frame clones and leaves out a portion. The sample contains some 660,000 clones, 70% to 90% of which appear only once. A further study also used this sample, focusing on human thymus T cells. Per that study: From resections taken during corrective heart surgery, the thymus tissue was obtained. Gene usage (both V and J) appeared biased in thymic and blood repertoires. Highly overlapping thymic repertoires in unrelated individuals were reported by related research.

V is TRBV28 and J is TRBJ2-1; 7 positions match TRBD2. The specimen was thymocytes. This clonotype was obtained from a boy less than two years old with a congenital heart defect. CDR3 coding DNA: TGTGCCAGCATCGGCGGGAGAGGGCATGAGCAGTTCTTC. It encodes CASIGGRGHEQFF. The full variable domain, its missing parts supplied by reference TRBV28 and TRBJ2-1, is DVKVTQSSRYLVKRTGEKVFLECVQDMDHENMFWYRQDPGLGLRLIYFSYDVKMKEKGDIPEGYSVSREKKERFSLILESASTNQTSMYLCASIGGRGHEQFFGPGTRLTVL.